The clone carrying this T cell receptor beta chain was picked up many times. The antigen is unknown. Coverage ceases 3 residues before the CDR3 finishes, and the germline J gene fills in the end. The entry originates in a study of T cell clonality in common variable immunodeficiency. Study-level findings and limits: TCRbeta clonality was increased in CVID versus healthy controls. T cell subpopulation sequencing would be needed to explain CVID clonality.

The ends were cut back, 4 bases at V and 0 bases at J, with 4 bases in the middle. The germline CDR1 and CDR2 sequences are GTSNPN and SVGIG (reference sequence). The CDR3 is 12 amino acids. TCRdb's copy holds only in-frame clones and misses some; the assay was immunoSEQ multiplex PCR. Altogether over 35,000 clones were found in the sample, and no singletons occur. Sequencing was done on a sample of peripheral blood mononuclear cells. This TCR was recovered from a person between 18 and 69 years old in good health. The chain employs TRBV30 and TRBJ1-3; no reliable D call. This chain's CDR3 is CAWTHSGNTIYF. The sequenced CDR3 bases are TGTGCCTGGACCCACTCTGGAAACACC.